Listed below are T cell receptor beta chains from one sample, sequenced in a study of blood T cell repertoires in COVID-19. Sequencing used immunoSEQ multiplex PCR; TCRdb keeps in-frame clones, though not all of them. Of around 500,000 clones listed, approximately 87% were seen once; the top ten hold around 1.9%. Sequences were obtained from PBMCs or T cells enriched from blood (not recorded which). The receptors here all came from a middle-aged woman who had recovered from COVID-19. Each CDR3 is given with its conserved first and last residue. A D gene is named only where the DNA matches it firmly. Size is stated for part of the rows, as once, few or many counts, or as a class when the clone is expanded.

clone_size: once; d_call: .; v_call: TRBV29-1; j_call: TRBJ2-1; cdr3_aa: CSSSLANEQFF; cdr3_nt: TGCAGCTCCTCCTTAGCGAATGAGCAGTTCTTC
clone_size: .; d_call: .; v_call: TRBV20-1; j_call: TRBJ2-1; cdr3_aa: CSAEPYNEQFF; cdr3_nt: TGCAGTGCGGAGCCCTACAATGAGCAGTTCTTC
clone_size: .; d_call: .; v_call: TRBV7-8; j_call: TRBJ1-5; cdr3_aa: CASRRGTYSNQPQHF; cdr3_nt: TGTGCCAGCAGGCGTGGGACATATAGCAATCAGCCCCAGCATTTT
clone_size: .; d_call: .; v_call: TRBV4-2; j_call: TRBJ1-2; cdr3_aa: CASSPFMGGYGYTF; cdr3_nt: TGTGCCAGCAGCCCGTTTATGGGGGGCTATGGCTACACCTTC
clone_size: .; d_call: .; v_call: TRBV15; j_call: TRBJ1-2; cdr3_aa: CATSKADIVDGYTF; cdr3_nt: TGTGCCACCAGCAAGGCGGACATAGTAGATGGCTACACCTTC
clone_size: .; d_call: TRBD1; v_call: TRBV18; j_call: TRBJ2-7; cdr3_aa: CASSPRTGDEQYF; cdr3_nt: TGTGCCAGCTCACCACGGACAGGGGACGAGCAGTACTTC
clone_size: .; d_call: .; v_call: TRBV19; j_call: TRBJ1-4; cdr3_aa: CASSIWVKGNEKLFF; cdr3_nt: TGTGCCAGTAGTATTTGGGTTAAGGGGAATGAAAAACTGTTTTTT
clone_size: .; d_call: TRBD1; v_call: TRBV5-1; j_call: TRBJ1-2; cdr3_aa: CASSLDRGYGYTF; cdr3_nt: TGCGCCAGCAGTTTGGACAGGGGCTATGGCTACACCTTC
clone_size: .; d_call: TRBD1; v_call: TRBV12-5; j_call: TRBJ1-5; cdr3_aa: CASGLRTGGGYQPQHF; cdr3_nt: TGTGCTAGTGGTTTAAGGACAGGGGGAGGGTATCAGCCCCAGCATTTT
clone_size: .; d_call: .; v_call: TRBV4-3; j_call: TRBJ1-1; cdr3_aa: CASSQGENTEAFF; cdr3_nt: TGCGCCAGCAGCCAAGGCGAGAACACTGAAGCTTTCTTT
clone_size: .; d_call: TRBD2; v_call: TRBV4-3; j_call: TRBJ2-7; cdr3_aa: CASSQFTSGSSYEQYF; cdr3_nt: TGCGCCAGCAGCCAGTTCACTAGCGGGAGCTCCTACGAGCAGTACTTC
clone_size: .; d_call: TRBD1; v_call: TRBV6-2/TRBV6-3; j_call: TRBJ1-2; cdr3_aa: CASSFGPGQGRGGYTF; cdr3_nt: TGTGCCAGCAGTTTCGGGCCGGGACAGGGGCGCGGAGGCTACACCTTC
clone_size: .; d_call: TRBD2; v_call: TRBV30; j_call: TRBJ2-7; cdr3_aa: CAWSYGLAGSYEQYF; cdr3_nt: TGTGCCTGGAGTTACGGACTAGCTGGGTCCTACGAGCAGTACTTC
clone_size: .; d_call: .; v_call: TRBV7-6; j_call: TRBJ1-6; cdr3_aa: CASSLASTVLTDSPLHF; cdr3_nt: TGTGCCAGCAGCTTAGCGAGTACAGTCCTAACGGATTCACCCCTCCACTTT
clone_size: .; d_call: .; v_call: TRBV7-9; j_call: TRBJ1-1; cdr3_aa: CASSLRAGVTEAFF; cdr3_nt: TGTGCCAGCAGCCTCAGAGCAGGGGTCACTGAAGCTTTCTTT
clone_size: .; d_call: .; v_call: TRBV5-8; j_call: TRBJ1-5; cdr3_aa: CATRIVTGNQPQHF; cdr3_nt: TGTGCCACCCGAATAGTGACGGGAAATCAGCCCCAGCATTTT
clone_size: few; d_call: TRBD2; v_call: TRBV24-1; j_call: TRBJ2-3; cdr3_aa: CATSDSGTSGNLFFTDTQYF; cdr3_nt: TGTGCCACCAGTGATTCCGGGACTAGCGGGAATCTTTTCTTCACAGATACGCAGTATTTT
clone_size: .; d_call: .; v_call: TRBV6-6; j_call: TRBJ2-7; cdr3_aa: CASSLLGYEQYF; cdr3_nt: TGTGCCAGCAGTCTTCTAGGATACGAGCAGTACTTC
clone_size: .; d_call: .; v_call: TRBV28; j_call: TRBJ2-7; cdr3_aa: CASREGAAGREQYF; cdr3_nt: TGTGCCAGCAGAGAAGGGGCCGCAGGGCGCGAGCAGTACTTC
clone_size: .; d_call: TRBD2; v_call: TRBV7-7; j_call: TRBJ2-3; cdr3_aa: CASSPGLAGLDTQYF; cdr3_nt: TGTGCTAGCAGCCCGGGACTAGCGGGACTAGATACGCAGTATTTT
clone_size: .; d_call: .; v_call: TRBV27; j_call: TRBJ1-2; cdr3_aa: CASSSRGLSYGYTF; cdr3_nt: TGTGCCAGCAGCAGTAGGGGTTTGAGCTATGGCTACACCTTC
clone_size: .; d_call: TRBD2; v_call: TRBV11-3; j_call: TRBJ2-1; cdr3_aa: CASSLRGGSGASGRVSEQFF; cdr3_nt: TGTGCCAGCAGCTTAAGGGGCGGCAGCGGGGCTAGCGGGAGGGTGAGTGAGCAGTTCTTC
clone_size: .; d_call: TRBD2; v_call: TRBV4-1; j_call: TRBJ2-7; cdr3_aa: CASSQNSGRFYEQYF; cdr3_nt: TGCGCCAGCAGCCAGAATAGCGGGAGATTTTACGAGCAGTACTTC
clone_size: once; d_call: .; v_call: TRBV7-7; j_call: TRBJ2-5; cdr3_aa: CASSLAHTTQETQYF; cdr3_nt: TGTGCTAGCAGCTTAGCGCATACAACCCAAGAGACCCAGTACTTC
clone_size: .; d_call: .; v_call: TRBV7-8; j_call: TRBJ1-1; cdr3_aa: CASSLGQANTEAFF; cdr3_nt: TGTGCCAGCAGCTTAGGACAGGCGAACACTGAAGCTTTCTTT
clone_size: .; d_call: .; v_call: TRBV4-2; j_call: TRBJ1-1; cdr3_aa: CASSQEGSGVNTEAFF; cdr3_nt: TGTGCCAGCAGCCAAGAGGGATCGGGGGTGAACACTGAAGCTTTCTTT
clone_size: .; d_call: .; v_call: TRBV29-1; j_call: TRBJ2-7; cdr3_aa: CSVEATAWPYEQYF; cdr3_nt: TGCAGCGTTGAGGCCACCGCCTGGCCTTACGAGCAGTACTTC
clone_size: .; d_call: .; v_call: TRBV11-2; j_call: TRBJ2-2; cdr3_aa: CASSLAGTGELFF; cdr3_nt: TGTGCCAGCAGCTTAGCGGGCACCGGGGAGCTGTTTTTT
clone_size: .; d_call: .; v_call: TRBV6-5; j_call: TRBJ2-7; cdr3_aa: CASSEGMGEQYF; cdr3_nt: TGTGCCAGCTCGGAGGGGATGGGCGAGCAGTACTTC
clone_size: .; d_call: .; v_call: TRBV20-1; j_call: TRBJ1-2; cdr3_aa: CSVVDIAGYTF; cdr3_nt: TGCAGTGTTGTCGACATCGCTGGCTACACCTTC
clone_size: .; d_call: .; v_call: TRBV15; j_call: TRBJ1-2; cdr3_aa: CATSRDPSRAYGYTF; cdr3_nt: TGTGCCACCAGCAGAGATCCTAGCAGAGCTTATGGCTACACCTTC
clone_size: .; d_call: .; v_call: TRBV3-1/TRBV3-2; j_call: TRBJ1-5; cdr3_aa: CASSQRDSLLDGNQPQHF; cdr3_nt: TGTGCCAGCAGCCAAAGGGACTCACTCCTAGATGGCAATCAGCCCCAGCATTTT